The 9 T cell receptor beta chains presented below share a single source sample, sequenced in a study of radiotherapy plus CTLA-4 blockade in lung cancer (dated 2018 in TCRdb). The library was built by means of the immunoSEQ multiplex PCR assay. This is the immuneACCESS table as TCRdb keeps it, with only in-frame sequences that have V and J called. A part of the clones is gone; compared with another copy, unresolved V genes explain less than half, and the rest is unexplained. The sample table contains some 98,000 clones; only one count was recorded for approximately 85% of them. The top ten hold about 3.5% of the sample. The sequenced sample was peripheral blood, obtained from a patient treated with radiotherapy plus ipilimumab. Every receptor here comes from a human donor with non-small cell lung cancer who had a partial response to radiotherapy plus ipilimumab.

This sequence joins TRBV2 and TRBJ2-1; D perhaps matches TRBD2 (5 bases). The CDR3 totals 13 residues. Germline lookup yields CDR1 SNHLY and CDR2 FYNNEI. Trimming took off 7 bases at V and 11 bases at J, with 18 bases between the two ends. The DNA for the CDR3 is TGTGCCAGCAAGGAGGCAGTTGTACAAAAGCAGTTCTTC. It encodes CASKEAVVQKQFF.

This chain joins TRBV18 and TRBJ2-2, with 8 bases aligning to TRBD1. The CDR3 length is 16 residues. Germline V gene sequence: CDR1 KGHSH, CDR2 LQKENI. With 4 bases clipped from V and 4 bases from J, the junction kept 8 bases outside the gene matches. CDR3 in DNA: TGTGCCAGCTCACTGGCAGGACAGGGAGGCACCGGGGAGCTGTTTTTT. This encodes CASSLAGQGGTGELFF.

There are a few counts of this clone. The gene calls are TRBV6-5 and TRBJ2-1; tentative D call: TRBD2 (6 bases). Trimming took 4 bases from V and 5 from J, leaving 18 bases between them. Germline loops: CDR1 MNHEY, CDR2 SVGAGI. The CDR3 has 16 residues. CDR3 coding DNA: TGTGCCAGCAGTTCGACTTCAAGGGGCGGGAACAATGAGCAGTTCTTC. Protein product: CASSSTSRGGNNEQFF.

The rearrangement joins TRBV7-2 to TRBJ1-5, with 7 bases fitting TRBD1. The germline V gene encodes CDR1 SGHTA and CDR2 FQGNSA. With V trimmed by 1 base and J by 5 bases, 2 bases remained unmatched. CDR3 length: 14 amino acids. The CDR3: CASSLEGAYQPQHF. The CDR3 bases are TGTGCCAGCAGCTTAGAGGGGGCATATCAGCCCCAGCATTTT.

The rearrangement joins TRBV5-1 to TRBJ2-3, with TRBD2 matching 9 bases. V shed 1 base, J shed 1 base, and the junction held 4 bases outside the gene matches. Germline V CDR1 and CDR2: SGHRS, YFSETQ. CDR3 length: 16 residues. CDR3 loop: CASSLQIAGGTDTQYF. The DNA of the CDR3 is TGCGCCAGCAGCTTGCAAATAGCGGGGGGCACAGATACGCAGTATTTT.

J is TRBJ1-1 and V is TRBV19; possibly TRBD1 for D (5 bases). The CDR3 extends over 12 amino acids. CDR1 and CDR2 (germline): LNHDA, SQIVND (reference sequence). The germline V and J ends were trimmed by 7 bases and 3 bases, with 9 bases remaining between them. CDR3 amino acids: CASKKQDTEAFF. In DNA, the CDR3 is TGTGCCAGTAAGAAACAGGACACTGAAGCTTTCTTT.

The genes are TRBV7-2 and TRBJ1-1; TRBD1 aligns across 8 bases. This CDR3 is 14 amino acids long. Trimming cost V 5 bases and J 3 bases; bases outside gene matches: 5. CDR1 SGHTA and CDR2 FQGNSA come from the germline V gene. For the CDR3, the DNA is TGTGCCAGCAGCAGAACAGGGGGGGACACTGAAGCTTTCTTT. As protein: CASSRTGGDTEAFF.

The chain has TRBV7-9 and TRBJ2-7; 11 nucleotides align to TRBD2. In germline, CDR1 is SEHNR, CDR2 FQNEAQ (reference sequence). Germline trimming cut 2 bases from V and 0 bases from J; bases unmatched to any gene: 9. CDR3 size: 18 residues. CDR3 nucleotides: TGTGCCAGCAGCTTAAGCCACGGACTAGCGGGCACCTCCTACGAGCAGTACTTC. Protein product: CASSLSHGLAGTSYEQYF.

This clone was recorded once. The V and J genes are TRBV4-1 and TRBJ1-3; a possible D gene is TRBD1 (6 bases). Looked up from germline, CDR1 is MGHRA and CDR2 is YSYEKL. With 1 base removed from V and 8 bases from J, the gap between germline ends came to 15 bases. This CDR3 contains 15 residues. CDR3 loop: CASSQAGTSGDTIYF. In DNA form, the CDR3 reads TGCGCCAGCAGCCAAGCCGGGACATCTGGGGACACCATATATTTT.